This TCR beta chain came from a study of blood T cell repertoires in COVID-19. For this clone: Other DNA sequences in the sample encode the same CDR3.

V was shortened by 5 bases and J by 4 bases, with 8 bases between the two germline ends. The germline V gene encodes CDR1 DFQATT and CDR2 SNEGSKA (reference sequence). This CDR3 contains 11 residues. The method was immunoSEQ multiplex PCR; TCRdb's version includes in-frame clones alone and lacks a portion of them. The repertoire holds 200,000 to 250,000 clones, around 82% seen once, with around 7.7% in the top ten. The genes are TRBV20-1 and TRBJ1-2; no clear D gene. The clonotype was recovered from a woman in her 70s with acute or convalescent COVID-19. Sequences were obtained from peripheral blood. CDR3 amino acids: CSAPGTYGYTF. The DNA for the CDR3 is TGCAGTGCTCCTGGCACCTATGGCTACACCTTC.